A selection of T cell receptor beta chains follows, all from one sample in a study of post-analysis software for immune sequencing data. TCRdb reprocessed the PCR reads via MiXCR and lists one record per CDR3 protein. The sample contains hundreds of thousands of distinct CDR3 sequences, roughly 27% of which appear only once. The source material was blood. Receptors were obtained from a girl under 18 with multiple sclerosis. Each CDR3 is given with its conserved first and last residue. A D gene is named only where the DNA matches it firmly. A row's size may be missing; if present it is once, few, many or a size class.

d_gene: TRBD2; abundance: few; v_gene: TRBV2; j_gene: TRBJ2-7; CDR3aa: CASQGTSGYEQYF; CDR3nt: TGTGCCTCTCAAGGGACTAGCGGTTACGAGCAGTACTTC
d_gene: -; abundance: -; v_gene: TRBV29-1; j_gene: TRBJ1-1; CDR3aa: CSVVRGTEAFF; CDR3nt: TGCAGCGTTGTTAGGGGGACTGAAGCTTTCTTT
d_gene: -; abundance: few; v_gene: TRBV20-1; j_gene: TRBJ1-5; CDR3aa: CSARGRSDQPQHF; CDR3nt: TGCAGTGCTAGAGGACGGTCTGATCAGCCCCAGCATTTT
d_gene: TRBD2; abundance: few; v_gene: TRBV10-2; j_gene: TRBJ2-4; CDR3aa: CASSELAGTKNIQYF; CDR3nt: TGCGCCAGCAGTGAGCTAGCGGGAACCAAAAACATTCAGTACTTC
d_gene: -; abundance: few; v_gene: TRBV4-3; j_gene: TRBJ2-5; CDR3aa: CASSQDPRAPQMAQYF; CDR3nt: TGCGCCAGCAGCCAAGACCCACGCGCCCCCCAGATGGCCCAGTACTTC
d_gene: -; abundance: -; v_gene: TRBV27; j_gene: TRBJ1-5; CDR3aa: CASGMWVGQPQHF; CDR3nt: TGTGCCAGCGGGATGTGGGTTGGGCAGCCCCAGCATTTT
d_gene: -; abundance: -; v_gene: TRBV28; j_gene: TRBJ2-3; CDR3aa: CASSPRGASRYTQYF; CDR3nt: TGTGCCAGCAGCCCACGGGGGGCGTCCCGTTATACGCAGTATTTT
d_gene: -; abundance: -; v_gene: TRBV7-9; j_gene: TRBJ2-4; CDR3aa: CASSTPGPDIQYF; CDR3nt: TGTGCCAGCAGCACCCCTGGCCCGGACATTCAGTACTTC
d_gene: TRBD2; abundance: few; v_gene: TRBV7-2; j_gene: TRBJ2-3; CDR3aa: CASSSSGSNLGTDTQYF; CDR3nt: TGTGCCAGCAGCTCTAGCGGGAGTAATTTGGGAACAGATACGCAGTATTTT
d_gene: -; abundance: -; v_gene: TRBV14; j_gene: TRBJ2-7; CDR3aa: CASSHPDSEVGYEQYF; CDR3nt: TGTGCCAGCAGCCACCCGGACTCGGAGGTTGGGTACGAGCAGTACTTC
d_gene: -; abundance: -; v_gene: TRBV24-1; j_gene: TRBJ2-1; CDR3aa: CATSVGKPRGEQFF; CDR3nt: TGTGCCACCAGTGTTGGAAAACCCCGCGGTGAGCAGTTCTTC
d_gene: TRBD2; abundance: many; v_gene: TRBV5-6; j_gene: TRBJ2-1; CDR3aa: CASIPTSGGYNEQFF; CDR3nt: TGTGCCAGCATCCCGACTAGCGGGGGGTACAATGAGCAGTTCTTC
d_gene: TRBD1; abundance: -; v_gene: TRBV7-8; j_gene: TRBJ1-1; CDR3aa: CASSSTGGLEAFF; CDR3nt: TGTGCCAGCAGCTCGACAGGGGGTCTTGAAGCTTTCTTT